These T cell receptor beta chains were read from a single sample in a study of control samples from healthy donors and cancer patients. Generated by immunoSEQ multiplex PCR, the TCRdb table keeps only in-frame clones and is missing some. This sample has roughly 450,000 clones, with 90% found just once. What was sequenced was PBMCs. All receptors come from a man in his forties with head and neck cancer. The CDR3 runs from the conserved cysteine through the conserved F or W. The order of the fields is clone size, D gene, V gene, J gene, CDR3 protein, CDR3 DNA. D genes are given only for firm matches. Clone size, where shown, is once, few, many, or a class for clones that have expanded.

once	.	TRBV3-1/TRBV3-2	TRBJ2-1	CASSQALQGLDEQFF	TGTGCCAGCAGCCAGGCTCTACAGGGTTTGGATGAGCAGTTCTTC
.	TRBD2	TRBV6-2/TRBV6-3	TRBJ2-4	CASSSGGALAKNIQYF	TGTGCCAGCAGTAGCGGGGGGGCCCTAGCCAAAAACATTCAGTACTTC
.	.	TRBV18	TRBJ1-2	CASSPEQRNYGYTF	TGTGCCAGCTCACCCGAACAGAGAAACTATGGCTACACCTTC
.	.	TRBV7-2	TRBJ1-1	CASSLEGRNTEAFF	TGTGCCAGCAGCTTAGAGGGCAGGAACACTGAAGCTTTCTTT
.	.	TRBV6-2/TRBV6-3	TRBJ2-3	CASSSSGILANTQYF	TGTGCCAGCAGTTCTTCAGGGATTCTGGCAAATACGCAGTATTTT
.	TRBD1	TRBV28	TRBJ2-3	CASSHKGAEDTDTQYF	TGTGCCAGCAGCCACAAGGGGGCAGAGGACACAGATACGCAGTATTTT
.	.	TRBV6-1	TRBJ1-3	CASSDSAQLISGNTIYF	TGTGCCAGCAGTGATTCGGCCCAACTGATCTCTGGAAACACCATATATTTT
.	TRBD1	TRBV29-1	TRBJ1-4	CSVRRDRGAEKLFF	TGCAGCGTGAGACGGGACAGGGGTGCTGAAAAACTGTTTTTT
.	.	TRBV18	TRBJ2-7	CASSPSQGGVYEQYF	TGTGCCAGCTCACCCAGCCAGGGTGGGGTCTACGAGCAGTACTTC
.	.	TRBV6-5	TRBJ1-5	CASSYSRDQPQHF	TGTGCCAGCAGTTACTCTAGGGATCAGCCCCAGCATTTT
.	.	TRBV6-5	TRBJ1-3	CASSRRDSGNTIYF	TGTGCCAGCAGTCGAAGGGACTCTGGAAACACCATATATTTT